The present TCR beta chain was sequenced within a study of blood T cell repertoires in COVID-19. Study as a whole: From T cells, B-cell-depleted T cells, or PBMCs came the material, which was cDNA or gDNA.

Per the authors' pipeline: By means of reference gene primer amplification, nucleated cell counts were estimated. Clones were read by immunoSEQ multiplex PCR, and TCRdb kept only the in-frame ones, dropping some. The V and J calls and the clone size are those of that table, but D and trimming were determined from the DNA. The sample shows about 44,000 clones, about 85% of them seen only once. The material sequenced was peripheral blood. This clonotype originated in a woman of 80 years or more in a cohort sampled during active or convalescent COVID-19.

CDR3 sequence reads: CSVQGLSEKLFF. The CDR3 DNA is TGCAGCGTTCAGGGCTTAAGTGAAAAACTGTTTTTT. The genes are TRBV29-1 and TRBJ1-4, with a weak D call TRBD1 (5 bases). V lost 5 bases and J 7 bases, leaving 11 bases between the germline ends. This CDR3 is built from 12 residues. The germline V gene has CDR1 SQVTM and CDR2 ANQGSEA.